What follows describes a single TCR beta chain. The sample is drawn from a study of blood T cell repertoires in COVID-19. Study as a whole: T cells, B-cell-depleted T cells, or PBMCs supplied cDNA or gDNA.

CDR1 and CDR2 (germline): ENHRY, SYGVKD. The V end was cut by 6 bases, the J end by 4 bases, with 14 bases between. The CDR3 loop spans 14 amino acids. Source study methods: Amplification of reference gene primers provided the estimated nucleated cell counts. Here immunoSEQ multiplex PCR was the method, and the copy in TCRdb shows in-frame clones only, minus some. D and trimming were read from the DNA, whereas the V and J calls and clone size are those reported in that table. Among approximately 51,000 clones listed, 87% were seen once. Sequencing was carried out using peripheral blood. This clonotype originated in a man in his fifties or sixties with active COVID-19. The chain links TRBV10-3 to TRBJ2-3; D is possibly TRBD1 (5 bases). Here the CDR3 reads CAIRKGFTSDTQYF. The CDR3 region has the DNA TGTGCCATCAGAAAGGGGTTTACTTCAGATACGCAGTATTTT.